This entry lists 9 T cell receptor beta chains sequenced from one sample in a study of blood T cell repertoires in COVID-19. The assay was immunoSEQ multiplex PCR, and TCRdb's table has in-frame clones only and misses some. The table includes over 250,000 clones, under 95% detected once. The sample was PBMCs or T cells enriched from blood (not recorded which). Receptors were obtained from a man aged 55-75 years who had recovered from COVID-19.

In the case of this clone: Its ends do not fully match the called genes, so a read error is possible. The rearrangement uses TRBV11-2 and TRBJ2-5; 10 bases line up with TRBD2. Germline V gives CDR1 SGHAT, CDR2 FQNNGV. The CDR3 extends over 17 amino acids. The CDR3 protein is CASSLVIAGGGQGTQYF. The CDR3 nucleotides read TGTGCCAGCAGCTTAGTTATAGCGGGAGGAGGCCAAGGGACCCAGTACTTC.

The chain links TRBV5-8 to TRBJ2-1; TRBD2 agrees at 10 bases. Germline V gene lookup returns CDR1 SGHTS and CDR2 YDEGEE. There are 15 residues in the CDR3. The V gene end was trimmed by 2 bases and the J gene end by 6 bases; junction bases not matched to a gene: 5. The CDR3 loop is CASSFESGGANEQFF. In DNA form, the CDR3 reads TGTGCCAGCAGCTTTGAAAGCGGGGGGGCCAATGAGCAGTTCTTC.

The chain is built from TRBV10-1 and TRBJ2-3; D is uncertain. The germline V gene has CDR1 WNHNN and CDR2 SYGVQD (reference sequence). Deletions cut 9 bases from V and 2 bases from J, with 21 bases between. The CDR3 extends over 16 amino acids. As DNA, the CDR3 is TGCGCCAGACCCCCCCGCTTCCAGGAAGACACAGATACGCAGTATTTT. Amino acids: CARPPRFQEDTDTQYF.

The chain couples TRBV7-9 to TRBJ2-1; D may be TRBD2 (5 bases). The CDR3 has 16 amino acids. Germline V gene lookup returns CDR1 SEHNR and CDR2 FQNEAQ (reference sequence). Trimming pared 1 base from V and 0 bases from J, leaving 10 bases between. The chain's CDR3 is CASSLVGVSSYNEQFF. The DNA for the CDR3 is TGTGCCAGCAGCTTAGTCGGGGTTAGCTCCTACAATGAGCAGTTCTTC.

The V gene is TRBV5-4, the J gene TRBJ1-1; D is possibly TRBD1 (6 bases). The CDR3 is made up of 14 amino acids. CDR1 SGHNT and CDR2 YYREEE come from the germline V gene (reference sequence). Trimming shortened V by 3 bases and J by 6 bases, and 15 bases separated the two germline ends. CDR3 protein: CASSSATGMAEAFF. The CDR3 DNA follows: TGTGCCAGCAGCTCAGCAACAGGGATGGCTGAAGCTTTCTTT.

This clone was observed once. This chain connects TRBV18 to TRBJ1-6, with D unresolved. The V gene's germline CDR1 is KGHSH and CDR2 LQKENI. The CDR3 spans 15 residues. Between the trimmed V and J ends, which lost 6 bases and 0 bases, there was a span of 9 bases. CDR3 DNA: TGTGCCAGCTCCAGAATAAGCTCCTATAATTCACCCCTCCACTTT. Translating it yields CASSRISSYNSPLHF.

J is TRBJ2-2 and V is TRBV7-2; D is uncertain. This CDR3 spans 17 amino acids. Germline CDR1 SGHTA, CDR2 FQGNSA. Trimming pared 4 bases from V and 4 bases from J, leaving 19 bases between. The CDR3 DNA sequence: TGTGCCAGCAGCTCATCCCTCCGGGTACCATCCACCGGGGAGCTGTTTTTT. Translation gives CASSSSLRVPSTGELFF.

The table lists this clone with a count of one. This sequence joins TRBV30 and TRBJ2-3, with 7 bases lining up with TRBD1. The CDR3 runs 16 residues. CDR1 is GTSNPN, CDR2 SVGIG, per germline (reference sequence). V was pared by 1 base and J by 2 bases, with 9 bases of the junction left unmatched. CDR3 sequence: CAWSDPRGRNTDTQYF. For the CDR3, the DNA is TGTGCCTGGAGTGACCCAAGGGGGCGGAACACAGATACGCAGTATTTT.

This CDR3 is CASSRRISYEQYF. The CDR3 DNA reads as TGTGCCAGTAGTAGGAGGATCTCCTACGAGCAGTACTTC. This chain connects TRBV19 to TRBJ2-7, with D perhaps matching TRBD2 (5 bases). There are 13 residues in the CDR3. The V end was cut by 4 bases, the J end by 0 bases, with 7 bases between. The germline V gene has CDR1 LNHDA and CDR2 SQIVND (reference sequence).